What follows are 26 T cell receptor beta chains derived from one specimen sequenced in a study of blood T cell repertoires in COVID-19 (TCRdb year 2020). The method behind the library was the immunoSEQ multiplex PCR assay. The source is immuneACCESS, and TCRdb retained only in-frame sequences with V and J called. Part of the clones is not carried over; for the studies checked, unresolved V genes explain less than half of this, and the remainder is unexplained. In this sample the table shows 250,000 to 300,000 clones, roughly nine tenths of which occur a single time. The biggest ten clones account for approximately 2% of the sample. Material: PBMCs or T cells enriched from blood (not recorded which). The receptor source for this set is a woman aged 60 to 75 who had recovered from COVID-19.

This chain links TRBV6-5 with TRBJ1-3, with no clear D. The CDR3 has 14 amino acids. Germline assignment: CDR1 MNHEY and CDR2 SVGAGI. V was trimmed by 11 bases and J by 0 bases, leaving 14 bases between them. CDR3 protein: CAVTSVNSGNTIYF. The CDR3 DNA reads TGTGCCGTGACTTCAGTCAACTCTGGAAACACCATATATTTT.

CDR3 sequence (DNA): TGTGCCAGCAGCCCAAAACAATACGAGCAGTACTTC. Protein sequence: CASSPKQYEQYF. V usage is TRBV7-9 and J usage is TRBJ2-7; D ambiguous. CDR1 and CDR2 from the germline V gene are SEHNR and FQNEAQ (reference sequence). V was trimmed by 5 bases and J by 4 bases, leaving 9 bases between them. The CDR3 contains 12 residues.

The chain has TRBV14 and TRBJ1-4, with 9 bases matching TRBD1. The CDR3 consists of 14 residues. Trimming at V came to 4 bases and at J to 7 bases, leaving 4 bases not matched to a gene. Germline CDR1 is SGHDN and CDR2 is FVKESK. CDR3 sequence (DNA): TGTGCCAGCAGCCTCGGGACAGGGATTGAAAAACTGTTTTTT. Protein: CASSLGTGIEKLFF. The full variable domain, with the rest looked up from reference TRBV14 and TRBJ1-4, is EAGVTQFPSHSVIEKGQTVTLRCDPISGHDNLYWYRRVMGKEIKFLLHFVKESKQDESGMPNNRFLAERTGGTYSTLKVQPAELEDSGVYFCASSLGTGIEKLFFGSGTQLSVL.

The V call is TRBV28, the J call TRBJ2-1, with D possibly matching TRBD2 (6 bases). The CDR3 length is 16 residues. Germline V gene data show CDR1 as MDHEN and CDR2 as SYDVKM. V was shortened by 2 bases and J by 12 bases, with 23 bases between the two germline ends. CDR3 DNA: TGTGCCAGCAGTTTAGAGGGACTCACTGAGAGATGGGCGCAGTTCTTC. Protein product: CASSLEGLTERWAQFF.

The chain recombines TRBV11-3 with TRBJ2-7; tentative D call: TRBD2 (6 bases). Germline V gene data show CDR1 as SGHNT and CDR2 as YENEEA. This CDR3 region has 14 residues. Trimming shortened V by 5 bases and J by 3 bases, and 14 bases separated the two germline ends. DNA of the CDR3: TGTGCCAGCAGCCCGGGACTTAGCGACTACGAGCAGTACTTC. It is translated as CASSPGLSDYEQYF.

The chain links TRBV18 to TRBJ2-1; the D is unclear. The CDR3 runs to 17 residues. The ends were cut back, 1 base at V and 3 bases at J, with 16 bases in the middle. In germline, CDR1 is KGHSH, CDR2 LQKENI. CDR3 loop: CASSPRSGTTNYNEQFF. CDR3 coding DNA: TGTGCCAGCTCACCACGGTCGGGTACAACAAACTACAATGAGCAGTTCTTC. Complete variable domain (other parts from reference TRBV18 and TRBJ2-1): NAGVMQNPRHLVRRRGQEARLRCSPMKGHSHVYWYRQLPEEGLKFMVYLQKENIIDESGMPKERFSAEFPKEGPSILRIQQVVRGDSAAYFCASSPRSGTTNYNEQFFGPGTRLTVL.

The gene calls are TRBV6-1 and TRBJ2-7, with a weak D call TRBD1 (6 bases). Germline CDR1 and CDR2: MNHNS and SASEGT. V dropped 2 bases and J dropped 6 bases, with 11 bases sitting between them. CDR3 size: 13 residues. The CDR3 DNA is TGTGCCAGCAGTGAAAGACAGGTCCTCGAGCAGTACTTC. Amino acids: CASSERQVLEQYF.

This clone was counted a single time. V and J are TRBV9 and TRBJ2-1; D is uncertain. CDR3 length equals 13 residues. The germline CDR1 and CDR2 sequences are SGDLS and YYNGEE. The V end lost 3 bases, the J end lost 6 bases, and 10 bases lay between the germline ends. The CDR3 spells CASSERHSNEQFF. CDR3 nucleotide sequence: TGTGCCAGCAGCGAAAGACACTCCAATGAGCAGTTCTTC.

The chain employs TRBV15 and TRBJ2-1, with D maybe TRBD2 (6 bases). The germline V gene encodes CDR1 LNHNV and CDR2 YYDKDF (reference sequence). CDR3 size: 13 residues. The V end was cut by 1 base, the J end by 5 bases, with 6 bases between. The CDR3 is CATSRGLDNEQFF. The CDR3 DNA reads as TGTGCCACCAGCAGAGGACTAGACAATGAGCAGTTCTTC.

This clone was seen a single time. The CDR3 here is CASSPGLAGVRETQYF. The CDR3 bases are TGTGCCAGCAGCCCGGGACTAGCGGGAGTTCGGGAGACCCAGTACTTC. J is TRBJ2-5 and V is TRBV11-3, with 14 positions matching TRBD2. The germline gives CDR1 SGHNT, CDR2 YENEEA. V was clipped by 5 bases and J by 5 bases; unmatched bases: 7. CDR3 length equals 16 residues.

This sequence joins TRBV6-5 and TRBJ1-2, with D perhaps TRBD1 (5 bases). CDR3 length: 13 amino acids. V dropped 7 bases and J dropped 1 base, with 10 bases sitting between them. Germline V gives CDR1 MNHEY, CDR2 SVGAGI. The CDR3 here is CASTGTYNYGYTF. As DNA, the CDR3 is TGTGCCAGCACGGGGACTTATAACTATGGCTACACCTTC.

The chain recombines TRBV6-4 with TRBJ2-1; 12 positions match TRBD2. CDR3 length: 16 residues. Germline V gene lookup returns CDR1 MRHNA and CDR2 SNTAGT. With V trimmed by 6 bases and J by 3 bases, 6 bases remained unmatched. CDR3 nucleotides: TGTGCCAGCAGGGATAAGGGACTAGCGGGCTACAATGAGCAGTTCTTC. Amino acids: CASRDKGLAGYNEQFF.

The rearrangement uses TRBV5-4 and TRBJ2-4; D is undetermined. V lost 0 bases, J lost 6 bases, and 19 bases lay in between. CDR1 is SGHNT, CDR2 YYREEE, per germline (reference sequence). This CDR3 is 17 amino acids long. CDR3 residues: CASSLGGPPRGGNIQYF. In DNA, the CDR3 is TGTGCCAGCAGCTTGGGAGGCCCACCTCGAGGTGGAAACATTCAGTACTTC.

The V call is TRBV5-1, the J call TRBJ1-6; D is unresolved. The CDR3 runs to 14 residues. The germline V and J ends were trimmed by 5 bases and 7 bases, with 13 bases remaining between them. CDR1 is SGHRS, CDR2 YFSETQ, per germline. The DNA for the CDR3 is TGCGCCAGCAGATACGGAGGAACCAATTCACCCCTCCACTTT. It translates to CASRYGGTNSPLHF.

The gene calls are TRBV24-1 and TRBJ2-5, with a weak D call TRBD1 (6 bases). Trimming shortened V by 1 base and J by 3 bases, and 17 bases separated the two germline ends. This CDR3 contains 17 residues. Germline V gives CDR1 KGHDR, CDR2 SFDVKD. The CDR3 is CATSDLGTIRGKETQYF. In DNA form, the CDR3 reads TGTGCCACCAGTGATTTAGGAACAATAAGGGGGAAAGAGACCCAGTACTTC.

The chain joins TRBV11-2 to TRBJ2-3; 12 nucleotides match TRBD2. The CDR3 spans 15 residues. Germline trimming cut 1 base from V and 4 bases from J; bases unmatched to any gene: 0. Per germline, CDR1 SGHAT and CDR2 FQNNGV. CDR3 DNA sequence: TGTGCCAGCAGCTTAGCTAGCGGGGGGGCAGATACGCAGTATTTT. It is translated as CASSLASGGADTQYF.

This chain connects TRBV5-5 to TRBJ2-3, with D unresolved. Germline V CDR1 and CDR2: SGHKS, YYEKEE (reference sequence). The CDR3 runs to 13 residues. Trimming pared 9 bases from V and 2 bases from J, leaving 13 bases between. CDR3 amino acids: CATTTLLTDTQYF. CDR3 nucleotides: TGTGCCACCACTACACTGCTCACAGATACGCAGTATTTT.

This rearrangement joins TRBV27 to TRBJ2-1, with 7 positions matching TRBD1. Losses at the gene ends were 6 bases for V and 6 bases for J; bases not matched to a gene: 17. CDR1 is MNHEY and CDR2 is SMNVEV in the germline V gene (reference sequence). The CDR3 length is 17 residues. The CDR3 DNA reads TGTGCCAGCAGATCAAACAGGGGAGCGCGTGTGGGCAATGAGCAGTTCTTC. It is translated as CASRSNRGARVGNEQFF.

As DNA, the CDR3 is TGTGCCAGCAGTGACGGCGGGGGAAGCACAGATACGCAGTATTTT. Translated: CASSDGGGSTDTQYF. V is TRBV2 and J is TRBJ2-3, with 7 bases matching TRBD2. V lost 3 bases and J lost 0; bases outside the gene matches: 3. The CDR3 has 15 amino acids. Germline-derived CDR1 and CDR2 are SNHLY and FYNNEI.

V is TRBV5-1 and J is TRBJ1-2; TRBD1 might be the D (5 bases). V lost 4 bases, J lost 0 bases, and 10 bases lay in between. CDR3 length: 14 residues. The germline V gene has CDR1 SGHRS and CDR2 YFSETQ. As DNA, the CDR3 is TGCGCCAGCAGCCATGGGGGGGCTAACTATGGCTACACCTTC. This codes for CASSHGGANYGYTF.

The genes are TRBV4-2 and TRBJ2-7; D is unresolved. CDR1 is LGHNA and CDR2 is YNFKEQ in the germline V gene. V lost 0 bases, J lost 3 bases, and 12 bases lay in between. The CDR3 is 15 amino acids. CDR3: CASSQDQAVRYEQYF. For the CDR3, the DNA is TGTGCCAGCAGCCAAGATCAGGCAGTCCGCTACGAGCAGTACTTC.

This chain connects TRBV7-9 to TRBJ1-4, with TRBD1 matching 9 bases. This CDR3 contains 14 residues. Germline V gene data show CDR1 as SEHNR and CDR2 as FQNEAQ (reference sequence). With V trimmed by 5 bases and J by 8 bases, 6 bases remained unmatched. CDR3 protein: CASSPTGGNEKLFF. CDR3 DNA sequence: TGTGCCAGCAGCCCGACAGGGGGTAACGAAAAACTGTTTTTT. Full variable domain (outside the CDR3, taken from reference TRBV7-9 and TRBJ1-4): DTGVSQNPRHKITKRGQNVTFRCDPISEHNRLYWYRQTLGQGPEFLTYFQNEAQLEKSRLLSDRFSAERPKGSFSTLEIQRTEQGDSAMYLCASSPTGGNEKLFFGSGTQLSVL.

The CDR3 DNA sequence: TGTGCCAGCAGCCGAGCCTTAAATCAGCCCCAGCATTTT. It specifies CASSRALNQPQHF. The chain combines TRBV3-1 (or the pseudogene TRBV3-2) with TRBJ1-5; D is undetermined. Germline assignment: CDR1 LGHDT and CDR2 YNNKEL (reference sequence). The germline V and J ends were trimmed by 4 bases and 4 bases, with 8 bases remaining between them. There are 13 residues in the CDR3.

This rearrangement joins TRBV11-3 to TRBJ1-1; 7 bases are shared with TRBD1. Germline V lookup: CDR1 SGHNT, CDR2 YENEEA. The V gene end was trimmed by 5 bases and the J gene end by 5 bases; junction bases not matched to a gene: 8. The CDR3 covers 14 residues. The DNA of the CDR3 is TGTGCCAGCAGCCGAGACAGGGAAGGGACTGAAGCTTTCTTT. Its protein product is CASSRDREGTEAFF. Together with reference TRBV11-3 and TRBJ1-1, the CDR3 gives the full variable domain: EAGVVQSPRYKIIEKKQPVAFWCNPISGHNTLYWYLQNLGQGPELLIRYENEEAVDDSQLPKDRFSAERLKGVDSTLKIQPAELGDSAVYLCASSRDREGTEAFFGQGTRLTVV.

V gene TRBV18 combines with J gene TRBJ1-1; TRBD1 agrees at 7 bases. There are 13 residues in the CDR3. Germline CDR1 and CDR2: KGHSH and LQKENI. V trimming: 6 bases; J trimming: 0 bases; junction bases outside the gene matches: 1. Written as DNA, the CDR3 is TGTGCCAGCTCGACAGGGATGAACACTGAAGCTTTCTTT. It is translated as CASSTGMNTEAFF.

The J gene is TRBJ2-3, the V gene TRBV14, with TRBD1 matching 7 bases. Per the germline V gene, CDR1 is SGHDN and CDR2 is FVKESK. The CDR3 contains 17 residues. V trimming: 1 base; J trimming: 4 bases; junction bases outside the gene matches: 11. The CDR3: CASSQVRDSLVADTQYF. The DNA of the CDR3 is TGTGCCAGCAGCCAAGTCAGGGACAGTCTAGTCGCAGATACGCAGTATTTT.